A single sample gave rise to the 14 T cell receptor beta chains below, sequenced in a study of regulatory T cells in long-lasting Graves disease. As for time point: persistent/refractory GD, antithyroid drugs over 5 years with positive TRAb. PBMC RNA was the source of the TCR library. HTBI primers from iRepertoire and Arm-PCR of CDR3 regions yielded the TCR beta libraries. TCRdb redid the calling of the multiplex PCR reads with MiXCR, one entry per CDR3 protein. The sample includes about 290,000 distinct CDR3 sequences, around 20% seen only once; the top ten take roughly three fifths. The source material was peripheral blood mononuclear cells (PBMCs), sampled when the disease was refractory, from a patient treated with antithyroid drugs. The origin of the receptors is a female donor with Graves disease.

This clonotype was found many times. The chain carries TRBV7-2 and TRBJ2-5; the match to TRBD2 covers 7 bases. Germline V gene lookup returns CDR1 SGHTA and CDR2 FQGNSA. This CDR3 is 14 amino acids long. With V trimmed by 6 bases and J by 5 bases, 9 bases remained unmatched. Here the CDR3 reads CASSFREVWETQYF. CDR3 DNA: TGTGCCAGCAGTTTCCGGGAGGTTTGGGAGACCCAGTACTTC. The whole variable domain, remainder taken from reference TRBV7-2 and TRBJ2-5, is GAGVSQSPSNKVTEKGKDVELRCDPISGHTALYWYRQSLGQGLEFLIYFQGNSAPDKSGLPSDRFSAERTGGSVSTLTIQRTQQEDSAVYLCASSFREVWETQYFGPGTRLLVL.

V gene TRBV5-6 combines with J gene TRBJ2-5; TRBD1 is a possible D gene (5 bases). CDR3 length: 18 residues. Trimming pared 2 bases from V and 0 bases from J, leaving 20 bases between. Germline V CDR1 and CDR2: SGHDT, YYEEEE. CDR3: CASSFDVLQESYQETQYF. Here the CDR3 DNA reads TGTGCCAGCAGCTTTGACGTGTTACAGGAATCGTACCAAGAGACCCAGTACTTC.

This sequence joins TRBV28 and TRBJ1-4, with TRBD1 identical over 7 bases. The germline gives CDR1 MDHEN, CDR2 SYDVKM. This CDR3 has 16 residues. The junction had 7 bases not matched to a gene; V was cut back by 2 bases and J by 4 bases. CDR3 DNA: TGTGCCAGCAGTTTACCCCCGGACAGGAATAATGAAAAACTGTTTTTT. The encoded protein is CASSLPPDRNNEKLFF.

V and J are TRBV5-8 and TRBJ1-5; 9 bases line up with TRBD1. The CDR3 spans 19 residues. Germline CDR1 reads SGHTS; CDR2 reads YDEGEE. J gave up 0 bases and V 2 bases, and 12 bases lay outside the gene matches. CDR3 sequence (DNA): TGTGCCAGCAGCTTTAGTAGCGGGACAGGGAACCTTAGCAATCAGCCCCAGCATTTT. As protein: CASSFSSGTGNLSNQPQHF.

On this clonotype: Given a much more abundant clone one base away, this may be a read error. The rearrangement links TRBV18 to TRBJ1-6; D is unresolved. The CDR3 totals 12 residues. V was trimmed by 6 bases and J by 9 bases, leaving 9 bases between them. Germline CDR1 is KGHSH and CDR2 is LQKENI. The CDR3 DNA follows: TGTGCCAGCTCTATAGGGAGTTCACCCCTCCACTTT. This encodes CASSIGSSPLHF.

This clonotype was seen ten or more times. The chain uses TRBV28 and TRBJ1-1, with D tentatively TRBD1 (5 bases). Trimming stripped 3 bases from V and 1 base from J, with 15 bases between. The CDR3 runs 16 residues. Germline values: CDR1 MDHEN, CDR2 SYDVKM. The CDR3 sequence is CASSLWGTTGNTEAFF. DNA of the CDR3: TGTGCCAGCAGTTTGTGGGGGACGACCGGGAACACTGAAGCTTTCTTT. The complete variable domain, with remaining parts taken from reference TRBV28 and TRBJ1-1, reads DVKVTQSSRYLVKRTGEKVFLECVQDMDHENMFWYRQDPGLGLRLIYFSYDVKMKEKGDIPEGYSVSREKKERFSLILESASTNQTSMYLCASSLWGTTGNTEAFFGQGTRLTVV.

In this sample, this clonotype turned up many times. The chain is built from TRBV7-2 and TRBJ2-4, with 9 bases matching TRBD2. The CDR3 runs to 16 residues. The junction had 10 bases not matched to a gene; V was cut back by 5 bases and J by 5 bases. CDR1 is SGHTA and CDR2 is FQGNSA in the germline V gene. The CDR3 loop is CASSPYSGRSQNIQYF. In DNA form, the CDR3 reads TGTGCCAGCAGCCCCTATAGCGGGAGAAGCCAAAACATTCAGTACTTC.

This clonotype was detected ten times or more. The rearrangement links TRBV12-3 or TRBV12-4 to TRBJ2-7, with 7 positions matching TRBD2. The CDR3 length is 14 residues. V lost 5 bases to trimming and J lost 1 base; unmatched junction nucleotides: 5. DNA of the CDR3: TGTGCCAGCAGTCGGAGCGGGGAATCCTACGAGCAGTACTTC. This sequence encodes CASSRSGESYEQYF.

This clonotype was seen many times. The V call is TRBV12-3 or TRBV12-4, the J call TRBJ1-1, with D unresolved. V was trimmed by 5 bases and J by 2 bases, leaving 15 bases between them. The CDR3 is 15 amino acids. CDR3 in DNA: TGTGCCAGCAGTCCTAGACCGAACCTAAACACTGAAGCTTTCTTT. This encodes CASSPRPNLNTEAFF.

This clonotype was found many times. V is TRBV2 and J is TRBJ2-2; D is ambiguous. In germline, CDR1 is SNHLY, CDR2 FYNNEI. V lost 6 bases and J 2 bases, leaving 10 bases between the germline ends. The CDR3 is 14 amino acids. The CDR3 here is CASRTDSNTGELFF. CDR3 nucleotide sequence: TGTGCCAGCAGGACCGACTCAAACACCGGGGAGCTGTTTTTT.

The rearrangement joins TRBV7-2 to TRBJ2-1; 10 bases align to TRBD2. J gave up 5 bases and V 3 bases, and 7 bases lay outside the gene matches. Germline V gene data show CDR1 as SGHTA and CDR2 as FQGNSA. The CDR3 consists of 16 residues. Written as DNA, the CDR3 is TGTGCCAGCAGCTTGGTTGGGACTAGCGTGAACAATGAGCAGTTCTTC. Encoded protein: CASSLVGTSVNNEQFF.

This clonotype was counted ten times or more. The gene calls are TRBV2 and TRBJ1-5, with a tentative D call TRBD1 (5 bases). Germline CDR1 and CDR2: SNHLY and FYNNEI. The germline V and J ends were trimmed by 7 bases and 4 bases, with 23 bases remaining between them. The length of the CDR3 is 17 residues. The CDR3 DNA reads TGTGCCAGCAAGGCAGGGCGACTTACCCAGTGGAATCAGCCCCAGCATTTT. Its protein product is CASKAGRLTQWNQPQHF.

V and J are TRBV6-5 and TRBJ2-2; D uncertain. Germline V gene sequence: CDR1 MNHEY, CDR2 SVGAGI. Trimming cost V 0 bases and J 4 bases, with 9 bases left between them. The CDR3 has 15 amino acids. CDR3 coding DNA: TGTGCCAGCAGTTACTCAGCAGGACCCACCGGGGAGCTGTTTTTT. Its protein product is CASSYSAGPTGELFF.

There are many counts of this clonotype. CDR3 DNA: TGTGCCAGCAGTTCGGGCAGGGTCGGCACCGGGGAGCTGTTTTTT. Translating gives CASSSGRVGTGELFF. The gene calls are TRBV28 and TRBJ2-2, with D possibly being TRBD1 (5 bases). Trimming shortened V by 4 bases and J by 4 bases, and 13 bases separated the two germline ends. The CDR3 is 15 residues long. Germline V gene data show CDR1 as MDHEN and CDR2 as SYDVKM.